A selection of T cell receptor beta chains follows, all from one sample in a study of human CD8 memory T cell subsets. Reprocessing the 5' RACE reads, TCRdb reports a single entry for every CDR3 protein and omits DNA. The sample's table shows some 7,300 distinct CDR3 sequences. The specimen was CD8+ stem-like memory T cells (TSCM and TCM) sorted from PBMCs. These receptors all stem from a human donor in good health. Each CDR3 is given with its conserved first and last residue. The order of the fields is V gene, clone size, J gene, CDR3 protein. Clone size is given for some rows only: seen once, a few or many times, or a class if the clone is expanded.

v_gene: TRBV7-2; abundance: NA; j_gene: TRBJ2-7; CDR3aa: CASSFSGTGGYEQYF
v_gene: TRBV7-9; abundance: NA; j_gene: TRBJ2-1; CDR3aa: CASILLSTSGPNEQFF
v_gene: TRBV11-2; abundance: medium-sized; j_gene: TRBJ1-1; CDR3aa: CASSTRRQVALSEAFF
v_gene: TRBV12-3/TRBV12-4; abundance: NA; j_gene: TRBJ2-1; CDR3aa: CASSTQGYEQFF
v_gene: TRBV7-8; abundance: NA; j_gene: TRBJ1-5; CDR3aa: CASSLEQGGRQPQHF
v_gene: TRBV16; abundance: NA; j_gene: TRBJ2-3; CDR3aa: CASSLTGYEDTQYF
v_gene: TRBV7-9; abundance: medium-sized; j_gene: TRBJ1-1; CDR3aa: CATTPGVSAEAFF
v_gene: TRBV19; abundance: NA; j_gene: TRBJ2-1; CDR3aa: CASSIIIPASGRTTPNEQFF
v_gene: TRBV5-1; abundance: NA; j_gene: TRBJ2-3; CDR3aa: CASSSQTDPTQYF
v_gene: TRBV2; abundance: NA; j_gene: TRBJ2-7; CDR3aa: CASRDSGVVHEQYF
v_gene: TRBV7-9; abundance: NA; j_gene: TRBJ2-1; CDR3aa: CASRPTSGRHYNEQFF
v_gene: TRBV7-9; abundance: medium-sized; j_gene: TRBJ1-2; CDR3aa: CASSPRQDYTF
v_gene: TRBV24-1; abundance: NA; j_gene: TRBJ2-7; CDR3aa: CATRMAGERPYEQYF
v_gene: TRBV25-1; abundance: NA; j_gene: TRBJ2-7; CDR3aa: CASSEWPGGAGYEQYF
v_gene: TRBV6-6; abundance: NA; j_gene: TRBJ2-4; CDR3aa: CASSYTPLGGRAKNIQYF
v_gene: TRBV11-2; abundance: NA; j_gene: TRBJ2-1; CDR3aa: CASSSDYPYNEQFF
v_gene: TRBV7-9; abundance: medium-sized; j_gene: TRBJ2-7; CDR3aa: CASMGQGSYEQYF
v_gene: TRBV29-1; abundance: medium-sized; j_gene: TRBJ2-5; CDR3aa: CSGDGLAGGVETQYF
v_gene: TRBV6-6; abundance: NA; j_gene: TRBJ2-1; CDR3aa: CASSYLNDEQFF
v_gene: TRBV7-2; abundance: NA; j_gene: TRBJ2-3; CDR3aa: CASSIVAELTDTQYF
v_gene: TRBV5-1; abundance: NA; j_gene: TRBJ2-5; CDR3aa: CASSQGLPEETQYF
v_gene: TRBV27; abundance: NA; j_gene: TRBJ2-2; CDR3aa: CASSNGPYTGELFF
v_gene: TRBV12-3/TRBV12-4; abundance: NA; j_gene: TRBJ2-2; CDR3aa: CASTFPGHSNTGELFF
v_gene: TRBV7-9; abundance: NA; j_gene: TRBJ2-7; CDR3aa: CASSPIRTQAYEQYF
v_gene: TRBV5-1; abundance: NA; j_gene: TRBJ2-7; CDR3aa: CASSEARGGYEQYF
v_gene: TRBV5-5; abundance: NA; j_gene: TRBJ2-7; CDR3aa: CASSTARGAYEQYF
v_gene: TRBV6-6; abundance: NA; j_gene: TRBJ2-2; CDR3aa: CASSYTSTGYNTGELFF
v_gene: TRBV3-1; abundance: NA; j_gene: TRBJ2-3; CDR3aa: CASSHFQDTQYF
v_gene: TRBV20-1; abundance: NA; j_gene: TRBJ2-1; CDR3aa: CSARDLAVNYNEQFF
v_gene: TRBV5-1; abundance: medium-sized; j_gene: TRBJ1-1; CDR3aa: CASSFRQHTEAFF
v_gene: TRBV20-1; abundance: NA; j_gene: TRBJ2-7; CDR3aa: CSAWDSTVYEQYF
v_gene: TRBV5-1; abundance: NA; j_gene: TRBJ1-3; CDR3aa: CASSLGDNGNTIYF
v_gene: TRBV2; abundance: NA; j_gene: TRBJ1-1; CDR3aa: CASRDRGFRGQPEAFF
v_gene: TRBV7-9; abundance: NA; j_gene: TRBJ2-5; CDR3aa: CASSWGAETQYF
v_gene: TRBV27; abundance: NA; j_gene: TRBJ2-1; CDR3aa: CASSYGTNNEQFF
v_gene: TRBV28; abundance: NA; j_gene: TRBJ2-5; CDR3aa: CASSRDNQQTQYF
v_gene: TRBV6-5; abundance: NA; j_gene: TRBJ2-5; CDR3aa: CASSYVPTSPTQYF
v_gene: TRBV11-2; abundance: NA; j_gene: TRBJ1-6; CDR3aa: CASSWGQLPLHF
v_gene: TRBV20-1; abundance: NA; j_gene: TRBJ2-1; CDR3aa: CSARGLGTSGKYNEQFF
v_gene: TRBV29-1; abundance: medium-sized; j_gene: TRBJ1-2; CDR3aa: CSVDENGVNYGYTF
v_gene: TRBV19; abundance: NA; j_gene: TRBJ2-1; CDR3aa: CASRPGPHEQFF
v_gene: TRBV27; abundance: NA; j_gene: TRBJ1-1; CDR3aa: CASRPGQGALEAFF
v_gene: TRBV7-8; abundance: NA; j_gene: TRBJ2-7; CDR3aa: CASIATSTYEQYF
v_gene: TRBV6-4; abundance: NA; j_gene: TRBJ2-3; CDR3aa: CASSGPSGSGPDTQYF
v_gene: TRBV20-1; abundance: NA; j_gene: TRBJ2-1; CDR3aa: CSARRAGGPQNEQFF
v_gene: TRBV20-1; abundance: medium-sized; j_gene: TRBJ2-7; CDR3aa: CSAMDRASFSYEQYF
v_gene: TRBV2; abundance: NA; j_gene: TRBJ2-1; CDR3aa: CASSPPNRNYYNEQFF